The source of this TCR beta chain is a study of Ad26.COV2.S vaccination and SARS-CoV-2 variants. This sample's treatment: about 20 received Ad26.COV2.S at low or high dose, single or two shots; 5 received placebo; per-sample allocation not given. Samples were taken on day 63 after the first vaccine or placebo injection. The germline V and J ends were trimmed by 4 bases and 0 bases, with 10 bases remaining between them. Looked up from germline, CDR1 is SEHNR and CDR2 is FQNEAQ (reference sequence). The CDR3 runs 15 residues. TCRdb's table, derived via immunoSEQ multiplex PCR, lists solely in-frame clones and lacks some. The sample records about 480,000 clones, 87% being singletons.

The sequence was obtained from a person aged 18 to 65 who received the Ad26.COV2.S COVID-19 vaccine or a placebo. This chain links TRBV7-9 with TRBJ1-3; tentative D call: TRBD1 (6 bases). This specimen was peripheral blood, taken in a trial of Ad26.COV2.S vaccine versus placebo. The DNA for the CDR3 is TGTGCCAGCAGCTCCGGGACACTCTCTGGAAACACCATATATTTT. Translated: CASSSGTLSGNTIYF.